Listed here are 23 T cell receptor beta chains from one sample, sequenced in a study of cytomegalovirus exposure and HLA in healthy donors. 13 Jbeta primers and 60 Vbeta primers were used for the PCR. Only in-frame clones appear in the TCRdb table, and some are missing; sequencing was by immunoSEQ multiplex PCR. The repertoire consists of 150,000 to 200,000 clones, with approximately 81% occurring once and the leading ten covering approximately 0.98%. The sequencing input was PBMCs. These receptors were obtained from a man aged 25 to 40 in good health and CMV-seronegative.

This sequence joins TRBV11-2 and TRBJ2-3; TRBD2 matches at 11 bases. Losses at the gene ends were 6 bases for V and 5 bases for J; bases not matched to a gene: 7. The CDR3 has 15 amino acids. Germline V lookup: CDR1 SGHAT, CDR2 FQNNGV. The CDR3 nucleotides are TGTGCCAGCAGGAGGGATAGCGGGGGGGGAGATACGCAGTATTTT. Its protein product is CASRRDSGGGDTQYF.

This chain joins TRBV25-1 and TRBJ2-1; the match to TRBD2 covers 10 bases. J gave up 8 bases and V 5 bases, and 9 bases lay outside the gene matches. The CDR3 is 15 amino acids. The V gene's germline CDR1 is MGHDK and CDR2 SYGVNS. DNA of the CDR3: TGTGCCAGCAGTACTCTAGCGGGAGTCACGCATGAGCAGTTCTTC. As protein: CASSTLAGVTHEQFF.

This clone has a single count. The J gene is TRBJ1-1, the V gene TRBV2; D remains unclear. Trimming shortened V by 7 bases and J by 0 bases, and 9 bases separated the two germline ends. CDR3 length equals 13 residues. The V gene's germline CDR1 is SNHLY and CDR2 FYNNEI. The CDR3, as DNA: TGTGCCAGCATGGTGGCCATGAACACTGAAGCTTTCTTT. It is translated as CASMVAMNTEAFF. The variable domain in full, completed from reference TRBV2 and TRBJ1-1, reads EPEVTQTPSHQVTQMGQEVILRCVPISNHLYFYWYRQILGQKVEFLVSFYNNEISEKSEIFDDQFSVERPDGSNFTLKIRSTKLEDSAMYFCASMVAMNTEAFFGQGTRLTVV.

The chain has TRBV11-3 and TRBJ2-1, with D possibly being TRBD2 (6 bases). CDR3 length: 15 residues. Trimming left V 2 bases short and J 5 bases short, with 13 bases between. The germline V gene encodes CDR1 SGHNT and CDR2 YENEEA. The CDR3 region is CASSLWFSGDNEQFF. CDR3 bases: TGTGCCAGCAGCTTATGGTTTTCGGGAGACAATGAGCAGTTCTTC.

This rearrangement joins TRBV20-1 to TRBJ2-3; D gene ambiguous. The CDR3 loop spans 11 amino acids. The V end lost 4 bases, the J end lost 6 bases, and 8 bases lay between the germline ends. In germline, CDR1 is DFQATT, CDR2 SNEGSKA (reference sequence). DNA for the CDR3: TGCAGTGCTACTCTGACTGATACGCAGTATTTT. Translating it yields CSATLTDTQYF.

The rearrangement links TRBV14 to TRBJ2-3; 10 bases fit TRBD2. The germline V gene encodes CDR1 SGHDN and CDR2 FVKESK. The junction had 1 base not matched to a gene; V was cut back by 1 base and J by 0 bases. The CDR3 is 16 amino acids. Here the CDR3 DNA reads TGTGCCAGCAGCCAAGGGACTAGCGGAAGCACAGATACGCAGTATTTT. It yields the protein CASSQGTSGSTDTQYF.

The chain is built from TRBV19 and TRBJ2-5; the match to TRBD1 covers 8 bases. Germline V CDR1 and CDR2: LNHDA, SQIVND (reference sequence). The junction had 6 bases not matched to a gene; V was cut back by 5 bases and J by 4 bases. This CDR3 is built from 14 residues. CDR3 sequence: CASSARQGRETQYF. The CDR3 region has the DNA TGTGCCAGTAGTGCTCGACAGGGGCGAGAGACCCAGTACTTC.

The chain couples TRBV28 to TRBJ2-2; 7 bases map to TRBD1. Germline lookup yields CDR1 MDHEN and CDR2 SYDVKM. CDR3 size: 17 residues. The V and J ends lost 4 bases and 2 bases, in that order; junction bases with no gene match: 10. The CDR3 nucleotides read TGTGCCAGCAGTTCACCACAGGGGTTACACAACACCGGGGAGCTGTTTTTT. Translated: CASSSPQGLHNTGELFF.

The chain carries TRBV7-9 and TRBJ2-7; no firm D call. The CDR3 has 11 residues. The germline V gene encodes CDR1 SEHNR and CDR2 FQNEAQ (reference sequence). V lost 5 bases and J 3 bases, leaving 5 bases between the germline ends. The CDR3 bases are TGTGCCAGCAGCCCAGTCTACGAGCAGTACTTC. Translation: CASSPVYEQYF.

V usage is TRBV6-1 and J usage is TRBJ1-2, with 8 bases aligning to TRBD1. Germline V gene sequence: CDR1 MNHNS, CDR2 SASEGT. The junction had 3 bases not matched to a gene; V was cut back by 0 bases and J by 3 bases. This CDR3 comprises 15 residues. CDR3 DNA sequence: TGTGCCAGCAGTGAAGCGGGGACAGGATACTATGGCTACACCTTC. Its translation is CASSEAGTGYYGYTF.

The gene calls are TRBV5-1 and TRBJ1-1; 8 bases map to TRBD1. CDR1 is SGHRS, CDR2 YFSETQ, per germline. Losses at the gene ends were 1 base for V and 8 bases for J; bases not matched to a gene: 4. The CDR3 spans 13 residues. For the CDR3, the DNA is TGCGCCAGCAGCTTGTCAGGGGGCGGAGAAGCTTTCTTT. Translation gives CASSLSGGGEAFF.

The V call is TRBV5-6, the J call TRBJ2-3; 9 bases agree with TRBD1. CDR1 is SGHDT, CDR2 YYEEEE, per germline. This CDR3 has 14 amino acids. Unmatched junction bases numbered 3, after V lost 5 bases and J lost 2 bases. The DNA for the CDR3 is TGTGCCAGCAGTGTACAGGGGGCCACAGATACGCAGTATTTT. This sequence encodes CASSVQGATDTQYF.

With regard to this clone: This sample also contains other DNA sequences that code for the same CDR3. The chain recombines TRBV18 with TRBJ2-7; the match to TRBD1 covers 9 bases. CDR3 length: 14 amino acids. The trim removed 2 bases at V and 3 bases at J, leaving 2 bases unmatched. The V gene's germline CDR1 is KGHSH and CDR2 LQKENI. The CDR3 here is CASSPAGQGYEQYF. The CDR3 DNA sequence: TGTGCCAGCTCACCAGCGGGACAGGGCTACGAGCAGTACTTC.

This chain links TRBV4-2 with TRBJ2-5; D perhaps matches TRBD2 (5 bases). The length of the CDR3 is 14 residues. The germline V gene encodes CDR1 LGHNA and CDR2 YNFKEQ. V shed 1 base and J shed 0 bases, with 6 bases lying between them. The CDR3 DNA reads TGTGCCAGCAGCCAAGGCGGGTACCAAGAGACCCAGTACTTC. Translation: CASSQGGYQETQYF.

The rearrangement joins TRBV27 to TRBJ1-2; no reliable D call. Germline-derived CDR1 and CDR2 are MNHEY and SMNVEV (reference sequence). CDR3 length: 13 amino acids. The germline V and J ends were trimmed by 3 bases and 2 bases, with 7 bases remaining between them. For the CDR3, the DNA is TGTGCCAGCAGTTTGAGGCTAAACTATGGCTACACCTTC. Translation: CASSLRLNYGYTF.

The chain carries TRBV25-1 and TRBJ1-4, with a tentative D call TRBD1 (6 bases). Germline CDR1 MGHDK, CDR2 SYGVNS. This CDR3 contains 16 residues. V lost 1 base and J lost 2, with 11 bases in between. In DNA form, the CDR3 reads TGTGCCAGCAGTGAATCGACAGGATACACTAATGAAAAACTGTTTTTT. Translated: CASSESTGYTNEKLFF.

V and J are TRBV19 and TRBJ2-4; tentatively, D is TRBD2 (5 bases). The V end lost 3 bases, the J end lost 0 bases, and 15 bases lay between the germline ends. Germline-derived CDR1 and CDR2 are LNHDA and SQIVND (reference sequence). CDR3 length: 17 residues. The CDR3 sequence is CASSIGVSRVAKNIQYF. The CDR3 bases are TGTGCCAGTAGTATCGGGGTCTCTCGGGTAGCCAAAAACATTCAGTACTTC.

This chain joins TRBV6-4 and TRBJ2-5, with 9 nucleotides matching TRBD2. CDR3 length equals 13 residues. V was pared by 8 bases and J by 4 bases, with 5 bases of the junction left unmatched. Germline CDR1 MRHNA, CDR2 SNTAGT. CDR3 nucleotides: TGTGCCAGCGCGGTACTAGCGGGAGAGACCCAGTACTTC. This encodes CASAVLAGETQYF.

DNA of the CDR3: TGTGCCAGCAGCGGCGACAGTCTCTCTGGAAACACCATATATTTT. It encodes CASSGDSLSGNTIYF. The chain couples TRBV9 to TRBJ1-3; D possibly corresponds to TRBD1 (5 bases). CDR1 SGDLS and CDR2 YYNGEE come from the germline V gene. The CDR3 totals 15 residues. The germline V and J ends were trimmed by 3 bases and 0 bases, with 10 bases remaining between them.

As to this clone: The junction departs from the called germline gene at one end, perhaps through a read error. The gene calls are TRBV11-3 and TRBJ2-7; 10 bases align to TRBD2. Looked up from germline, CDR1 is SGHNT and CDR2 is YENEEA. This CDR3 has 13 residues. The CDR3 here is CASSLGRLAGNMF. CDR3 in DNA: TGTGCCAGCAGCTTGGGGAGACTAGCGGGCAACATGTTC.

V gene TRBV12-5 combines with J gene TRBJ1-5; 10 bases agree with TRBD1. The CDR3 covers 16 residues. Germline V lookup: CDR1 LGHNT, CDR2 FRNRAP. V was pared by 2 bases and J by 4 bases, with 5 bases of the junction left unmatched. The CDR3 DNA reads as TGTGCTAGTGGTTTGACCGGGACAGGGGTAAATCAGCCCCAGCATTTT. Translated: CASGLTGTGVNQPQHF.

The V gene is TRBV7-9, the J gene TRBJ2-3, with D hard to call. Germline lookup yields CDR1 SEHNR and CDR2 FQNEAQ (reference sequence). Trimming removed 5 bases at V and 0 bases at J, with 9 bases between. The CDR3 length is 14 residues. For the CDR3, the DNA is TGTGCCAGCAGCCGGAGATTAAGCACAGATACGCAGTATTTT. Translation gives CASSRRLSTDTQYF.

CDR3 sequence (DNA): TGTGCCATCCATGCGACCGGGACTAGCGCCGGGGAGCTGTTTTTT. Protein sequence: CAIHATGTSAGELFF. The chain uses TRBV2 and TRBJ2-2; 10 bases are a match to TRBD2. Germline-derived CDR1 and CDR2 are SNHLY and FYNNEI. Unmatched junction bases numbered 11, after V lost 10 bases and J lost 6 bases. The CDR3 covers 15 residues.